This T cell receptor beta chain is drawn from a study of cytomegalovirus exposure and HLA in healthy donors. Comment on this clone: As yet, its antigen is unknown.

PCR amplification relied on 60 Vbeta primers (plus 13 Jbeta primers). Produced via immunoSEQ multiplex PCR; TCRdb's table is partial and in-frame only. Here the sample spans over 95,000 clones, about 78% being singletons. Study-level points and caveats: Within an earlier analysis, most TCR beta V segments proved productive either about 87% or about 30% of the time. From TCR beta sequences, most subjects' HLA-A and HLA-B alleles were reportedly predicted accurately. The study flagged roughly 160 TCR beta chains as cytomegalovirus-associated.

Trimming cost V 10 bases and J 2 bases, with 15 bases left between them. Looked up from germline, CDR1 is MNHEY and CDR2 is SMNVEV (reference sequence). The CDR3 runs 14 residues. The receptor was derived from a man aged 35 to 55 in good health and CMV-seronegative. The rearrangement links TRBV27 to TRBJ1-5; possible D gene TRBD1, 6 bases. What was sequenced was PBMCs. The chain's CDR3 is CATAQGFGNQPQHF. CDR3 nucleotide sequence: TGTGCCACCGCACAGGGATTTGGCAATCAGCCCCAGCATTTT.